This T cell receptor (beta chain) was recovered during a study of monozygotic twins with inflammatory bowel disease. Study-level findings and limits: No difference in repertoire similarity was seen between concordant and discordant twins, possibly because power was limited.

A note on this clonotype: Its target is unknown.

Reprocessing the 5' RACE reads, TCRdb reports a single entry for every CDR3 protein and omits DNA. Its table lists over 150,000 distinct CDR3 sequences. The CDR3 loop spans 14 amino acids. Per germline, CDR1 MGHRA and CDR2 YSYEKL. This sequence was found in a human donor with ulcerative colitis or Crohn's disease, or a healthy co-twin of an affected twin (not recorded which). The V and J genes are TRBV4-1 and TRBJ2-3; as DNA is missing, the TRBD1 call by TCRdb cannot be tested. The source material was blood. This CDR3 reads CASSQGDHTDTQYF.